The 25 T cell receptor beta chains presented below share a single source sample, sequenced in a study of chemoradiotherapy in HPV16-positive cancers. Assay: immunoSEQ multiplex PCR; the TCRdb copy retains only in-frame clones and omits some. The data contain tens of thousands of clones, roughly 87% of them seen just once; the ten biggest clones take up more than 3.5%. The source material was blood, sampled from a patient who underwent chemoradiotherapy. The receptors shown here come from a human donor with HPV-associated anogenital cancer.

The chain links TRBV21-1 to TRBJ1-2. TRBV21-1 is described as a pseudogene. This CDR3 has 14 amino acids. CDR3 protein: CASSKEEANYGYTF. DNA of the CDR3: TGTGCCAGCAGCAAAGAAGAAGCTAACTATGGCTACACCTTC.

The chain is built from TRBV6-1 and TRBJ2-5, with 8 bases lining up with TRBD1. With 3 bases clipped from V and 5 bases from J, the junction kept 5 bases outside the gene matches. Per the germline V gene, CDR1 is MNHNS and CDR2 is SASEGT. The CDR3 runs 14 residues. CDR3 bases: TGTGCCAGCAGTGATCGACAGGGGCGGGAGACCCAGTACTTC. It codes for CASSDRQGRETQYF.

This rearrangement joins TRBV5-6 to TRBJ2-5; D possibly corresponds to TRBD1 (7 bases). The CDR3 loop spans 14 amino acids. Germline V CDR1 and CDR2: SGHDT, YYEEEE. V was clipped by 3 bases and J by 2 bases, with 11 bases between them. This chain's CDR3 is CASSWGDRQETQYF. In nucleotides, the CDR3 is TGTGCCAGCAGCTGGGGGGACAGACAAGAGACCCAGTACTTC. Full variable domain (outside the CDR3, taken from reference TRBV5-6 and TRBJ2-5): DAGVTQSPTHLIKTRGQQVTLRCSPKSGHDTVSWYQQALGQGPQFIFQYYEEEERQRGNFPDRFSGHQFPNYSSELNVNALLLGDSALYLCASSWGDRQETQYFGPGTRLLVL.

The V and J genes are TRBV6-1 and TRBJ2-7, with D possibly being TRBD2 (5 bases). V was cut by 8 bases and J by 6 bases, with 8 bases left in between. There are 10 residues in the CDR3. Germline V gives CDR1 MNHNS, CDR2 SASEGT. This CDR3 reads CASGRGEQYF. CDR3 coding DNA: TGTGCCAGCGGGAGAGGCGAGCAGTACTTC.

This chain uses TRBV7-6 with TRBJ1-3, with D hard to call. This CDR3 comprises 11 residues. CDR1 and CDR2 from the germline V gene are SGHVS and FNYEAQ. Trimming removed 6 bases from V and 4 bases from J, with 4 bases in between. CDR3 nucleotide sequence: TGTGCCAGCAGTGGGGGAAACACCATATATTTT. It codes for CASSGGNTIYF. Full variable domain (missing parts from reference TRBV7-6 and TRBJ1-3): GAGVSQSPRYKVTKRGQDVALRCDPISGHVSLYWYRQALGQGPEFLTYFNYEAQQDKSGLPNDRFSAERPEGSISTLTIQRTEQRDSAMYRCASSGGNTIYFGEGSWLTVV.

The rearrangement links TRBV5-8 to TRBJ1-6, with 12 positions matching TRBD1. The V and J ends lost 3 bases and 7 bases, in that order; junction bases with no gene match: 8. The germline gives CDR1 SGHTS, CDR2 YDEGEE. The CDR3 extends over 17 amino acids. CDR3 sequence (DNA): TGTGCCAGCAGCTACACCGGGACAGGGGGCAAGAATTCACCCCTCCACTTT. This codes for CASSYTGTGGKNSPLHF.

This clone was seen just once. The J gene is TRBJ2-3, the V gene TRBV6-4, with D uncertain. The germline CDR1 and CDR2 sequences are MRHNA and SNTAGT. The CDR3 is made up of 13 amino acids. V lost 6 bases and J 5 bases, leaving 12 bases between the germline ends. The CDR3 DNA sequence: TGTGCCAGCAGCCTGGACGGTGGAGATACGCAGTATTTT. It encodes CASSLDGGDTQYF.

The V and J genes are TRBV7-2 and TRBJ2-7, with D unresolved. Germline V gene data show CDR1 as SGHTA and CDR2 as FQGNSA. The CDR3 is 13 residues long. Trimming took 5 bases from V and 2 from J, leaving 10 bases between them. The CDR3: CASSPPTAYEQYF. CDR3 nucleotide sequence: TGTGCCAGCAGCCCACCCACGGCCTACGAGCAGTACTTC. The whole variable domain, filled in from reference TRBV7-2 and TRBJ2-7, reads GAGVSQSPSNKVTEKGKDVELRCDPISGHTALYWYRQSLGQGLEFLIYFQGNSAPDKSGLPSDRFSAERTGGSVSTLTIQRTQQEDSAVYLCASSPPTAYEQYFGPGTRLTVT.

The DNA for the CDR3 is TGTGCCAGCAGTTTAGCCGGACAGACCTATGGCTACACCTTC. Its translation: CASSLAGQTYGYTF. This chain connects TRBV27 to TRBJ1-2; a weak D match, TRBD1 (6 bases). Trimming pared 2 bases from V and 4 bases from J, leaving 11 bases between. The CDR3 extends over 14 amino acids. CDR1 is MNHEY, CDR2 SMNVEV, per germline (reference sequence).

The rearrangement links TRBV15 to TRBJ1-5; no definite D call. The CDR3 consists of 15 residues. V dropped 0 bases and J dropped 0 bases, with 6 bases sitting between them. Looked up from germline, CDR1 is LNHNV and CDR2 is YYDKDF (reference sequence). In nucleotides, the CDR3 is TGTGCCACCAGCAGAGAGGGGAATAGCAATCAGCCCCAGCATTTT. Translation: CATSREGNSNQPQHF.

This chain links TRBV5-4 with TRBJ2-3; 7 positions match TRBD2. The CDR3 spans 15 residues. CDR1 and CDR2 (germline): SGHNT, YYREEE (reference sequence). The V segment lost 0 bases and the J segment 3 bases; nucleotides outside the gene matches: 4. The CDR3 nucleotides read TGTGCCAGCAGCTTGGCCGGGACTAATACAGATACGCAGTATTTT. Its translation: CASSLAGTNTDTQYF.

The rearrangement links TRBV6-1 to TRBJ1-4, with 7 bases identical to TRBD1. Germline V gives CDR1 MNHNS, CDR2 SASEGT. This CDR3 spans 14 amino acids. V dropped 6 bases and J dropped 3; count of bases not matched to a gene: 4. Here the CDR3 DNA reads TGTGCCAGCAGGAAGGGGGCGGCTAATGAAAAACTGTTTTTT. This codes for CASRKGAANEKLFF.

The CDR3 region has the DNA TGCGCCAGCTATCAGGGGACAGGGGCCGGCAATGAGCAGTTCTTC. This codes for CASYQGTGAGNEQFF. The chain recombines TRBV10-2 with TRBJ2-1; TRBD1 agrees at 10 bases. The CDR3 consists of 15 residues. CDR1 is WSHSY and CDR2 is SAAADI in the germline V gene. J was trimmed by 6 bases and V by 8 bases; bases with no gene match: 10.

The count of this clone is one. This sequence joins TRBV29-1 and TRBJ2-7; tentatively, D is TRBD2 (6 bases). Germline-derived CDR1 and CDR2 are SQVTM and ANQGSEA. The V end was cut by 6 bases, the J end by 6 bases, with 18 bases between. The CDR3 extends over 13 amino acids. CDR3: CSVQHGGDGEQYF. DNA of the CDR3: TGCAGCGTGCAACACGGAGGGGATGGCGAGCAGTACTTC.

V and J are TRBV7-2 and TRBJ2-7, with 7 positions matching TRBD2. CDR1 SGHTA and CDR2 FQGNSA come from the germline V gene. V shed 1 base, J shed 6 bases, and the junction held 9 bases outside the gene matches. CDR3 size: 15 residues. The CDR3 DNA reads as TGTGCCAGCAGCTTAGGGGCTAGGGAGGGGAGCGAGCAGTACTTC. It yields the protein CASSLGAREGSEQYF.

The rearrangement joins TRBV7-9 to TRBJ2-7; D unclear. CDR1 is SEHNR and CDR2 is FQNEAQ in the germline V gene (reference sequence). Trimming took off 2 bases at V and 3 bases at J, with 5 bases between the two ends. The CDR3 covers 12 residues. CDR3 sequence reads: CASSLRSYEQYF. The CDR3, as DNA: TGTGCCAGCAGCTTAAGAAGCTACGAGCAGTACTTC. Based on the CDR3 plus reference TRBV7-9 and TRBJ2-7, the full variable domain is DTGVSQNPRHKITKRGQNVTFRCDPISEHNRLYWYRQTLGQGPEFLTYFQNEAQLEKSRLLSDRFSAERPKGSFSTLEIQRTEQGDSAMYLCASSLRSYEQYFGPGTRLTVT.

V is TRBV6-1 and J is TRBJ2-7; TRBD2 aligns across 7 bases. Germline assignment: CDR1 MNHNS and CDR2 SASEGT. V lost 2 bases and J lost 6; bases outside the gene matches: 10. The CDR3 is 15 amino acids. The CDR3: CASSENLAAYVEQYF. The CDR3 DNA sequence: TGTGCCAGCAGTGAAAACCTAGCGGCGTATGTCGAGCAGTACTTC.

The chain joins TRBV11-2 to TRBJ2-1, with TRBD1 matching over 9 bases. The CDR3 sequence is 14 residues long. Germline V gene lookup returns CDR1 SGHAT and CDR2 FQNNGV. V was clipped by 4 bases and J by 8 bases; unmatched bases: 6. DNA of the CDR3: TGTGCCAGCAGCTCACAGGGGGCAGGGGATGAGCAGTTCTTC. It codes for CASSSQGAGDEQFF.

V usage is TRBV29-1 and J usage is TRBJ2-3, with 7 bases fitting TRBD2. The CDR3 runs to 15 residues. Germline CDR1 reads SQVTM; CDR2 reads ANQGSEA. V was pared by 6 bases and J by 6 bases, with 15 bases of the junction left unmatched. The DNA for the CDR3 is TGCAGCGTGAAGACTAGGGAGGGAATTAGGGATACGCAGTATTTT. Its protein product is CSVKTREGIRDTQYF.

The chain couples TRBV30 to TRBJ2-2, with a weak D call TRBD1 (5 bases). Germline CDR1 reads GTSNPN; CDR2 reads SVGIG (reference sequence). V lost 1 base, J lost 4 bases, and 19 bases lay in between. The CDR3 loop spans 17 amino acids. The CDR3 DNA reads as TGTGCCTGGAGTGGTGATCCCAGGGCGGTTAGCACCGGGGAGCTGTTTTTT. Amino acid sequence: CAWSGDPRAVSTGELFF.

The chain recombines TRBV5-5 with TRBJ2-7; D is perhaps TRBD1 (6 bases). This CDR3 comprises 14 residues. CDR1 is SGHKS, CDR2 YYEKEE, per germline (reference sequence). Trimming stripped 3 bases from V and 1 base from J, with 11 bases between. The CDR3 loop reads CASSSGHQSYEQYF. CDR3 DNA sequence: TGTGCCAGCAGCTCGGGACACCAATCCTACGAGCAGTACTTC.

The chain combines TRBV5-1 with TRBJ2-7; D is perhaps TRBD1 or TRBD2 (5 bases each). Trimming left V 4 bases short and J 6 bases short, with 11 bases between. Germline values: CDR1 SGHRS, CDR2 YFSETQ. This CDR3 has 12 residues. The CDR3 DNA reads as TGCGCCAGCAGCGAGCATGGGGGCGAGCAGTACTTC. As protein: CASSEHGGEQYF.

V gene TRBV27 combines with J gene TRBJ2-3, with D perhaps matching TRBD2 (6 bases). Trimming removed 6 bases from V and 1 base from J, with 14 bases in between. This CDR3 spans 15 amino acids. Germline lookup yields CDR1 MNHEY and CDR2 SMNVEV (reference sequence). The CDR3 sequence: CASRGGNWGTDTQYF. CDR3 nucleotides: TGTGCCAGCAGAGGCGGGAACTGGGGCACAGATACGCAGTATTTT.

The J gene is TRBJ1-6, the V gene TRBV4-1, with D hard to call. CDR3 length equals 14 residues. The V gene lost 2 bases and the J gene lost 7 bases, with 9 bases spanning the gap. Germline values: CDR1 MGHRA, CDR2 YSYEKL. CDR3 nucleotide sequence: TGCGCCAGCAGCCAATCCCCAGTGAATTCACCCCTCCACTTT. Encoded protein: CASSQSPVNSPLHF.

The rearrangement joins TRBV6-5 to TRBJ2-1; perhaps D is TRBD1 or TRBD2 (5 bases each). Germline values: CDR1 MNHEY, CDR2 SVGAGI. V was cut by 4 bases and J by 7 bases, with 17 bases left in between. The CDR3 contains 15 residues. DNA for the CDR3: TGTGCCAGCAGTTTCCGGGACGGCTTTAAAAATGAGCAGTTCTTC. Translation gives CASSFRDGFKNEQFF.